Following are 30 T cell receptor beta chains from one sample sequenced in a study of T-cell memory formation after mild COVID-19. TCRdb redid the calling of the 5' RACE reads with MiXCR, one entry per CDR3 protein. The sample contains 200,000 to 300,000 distinct CDR3 sequences, 16% of which appear only once. Input material: PBMCs or a T cell subset sorted from them (not recorded which). These receptors all come from a man aged 18 to 35 who had mild COVID-19 (a few samples of this study predate the infection). Cell type and time point are not known.

This clonotype came up a few times. This sequence joins TRBV12-3 or TRBV12-4 and TRBJ1-2, with 8 bases fitting TRBD1. The CDR3 length is 14 residues. The J segment lost 0 bases and the V segment lost 10 bases, leaving 7 bases of the junction unmatched. DNA of the CDR3: TGTGCCATCGTCGGACAGGGTGCTAACTATGGCTACACCTTC. Translation: CAIVGQGANYGYTF.

This clonotype appeared many times. The V call is TRBV20-1, the J call TRBJ2-7; 8 bases align to TRBD1. CDR3 length equals 13 residues. With 2 bases clipped from V and 3 bases from J, the junction kept 3 bases outside the gene matches. Looked up from germline, CDR1 is DFQATT and CDR2 is SNEGSKA (reference sequence). CDR3 region: CSARHTGGYEQYF. The CDR3 nucleotides are TGCAGTGCTAGACATACAGGGGGCTACGAGCAGTACTTC.

The V and J genes are TRBV4-2 and TRBJ2-2, with D tentatively TRBD1 (6 bases). The CDR3 sequence is 14 residues long. Trimming removed 4 bases at V and 6 bases at J, with 12 bases between. CDR1 is LGHNA and CDR2 is YNFKEQ in the germline V gene. CDR3 in DNA: TGTGCCAGCAGCCCACTGGGGGCGGCCGGGGAGCTGTTTTTT. Translating it yields CASSPLGAAGELFF.

This clonotype was seen once. This chain uses TRBV20-1 with TRBJ1-1, with 7 bases matching TRBD1. In germline, CDR1 is DFQATT, CDR2 SNEGSKA (reference sequence). The length of the CDR3 is 12 residues. Germline trimming cut 3 bases from V and 6 bases from J; bases unmatched to any gene: 4. The chain's CDR3 is CSARPGGAEAFF. CDR3 nucleotides: TGCAGTGCTAGGCCAGGGGGTGCTGAAGCTTTCTTT.

This clonotype has a handful of counts. The J gene is TRBJ1-1, the V gene TRBV7-9, with TRBD1 as a possible D gene (6 bases). The germline V gene encodes CDR1 SEHNR and CDR2 FQNEAQ (reference sequence). Trimming removed 11 bases at V and 2 bases at J, with 21 bases between. CDR3 size: 15 residues. CDR3 loop: CAYIPPGGLNTEAFF. CDR3 DNA: TGTGCCTACATTCCCCCGGGGGGGCTAAACACTGAAGCTTTCTTT.

This clonotype was observed a few times. The gene calls are TRBV20-1 and TRBJ2-5, with D possibly being TRBD1 or TRBD2 (5 bases each). CDR1 is DFQATT and CDR2 is SNEGSKA in the germline V gene (reference sequence). This CDR3 contains 14 residues. Trimming removed 3 bases at V and 5 bases at J, with 16 bases between. In DNA form, the CDR3 reads TGCAGTGCTAGCCCGGACTCAGGGTCGGAGACCCAGTACTTC. This codes for CSASPDSGSETQYF.

This clonotype was counted ten times or more. The V and J genes are TRBV2 and TRBJ1-2; the D gene is possibly TRBD1 (5 bases). This CDR3 region has 13 residues. The germline V gene has CDR1 SNHLY and CDR2 FYNNEI. V was shortened by 4 bases and J by 4 bases, with 10 bases between the two germline ends. CDR3 amino acids: CASSAGGGYGYTF. The CDR3 coding sequence is TGTGCCAGCAGTGCGGGGGGTGGCTATGGCTACACCTTC.

In this sample, this clonotype turned up a few times. The chain couples TRBV9 to TRBJ2-7; 8 positions match TRBD1. Germline CDR1 and CDR2: SGDLS and YYNGEE. The CDR3 runs 13 residues. The junction had 4 bases not matched to a gene; V was cut back by 2 bases and J by 6 bases. The CDR3 DNA sequence: TGTGCCAGCAGCGTGGCAGGGGGCAGCGAGCAGTACTTC. It is translated as CASSVAGGSEQYF. The variable domain in full, with the rest retrieved from reference TRBV9 and TRBJ2-7, is DSGVTQTPKHLITATGQRVTLRCSPRSGDLSVYWYQQSLDQGLQFLIQYYNGEERAKGNILERFSAQQFPDLHSELNLSSLELGDSALYFCASSVAGGSEQYFGPGTRLTVT.

V is TRBV20-1 and J is TRBJ2-3; TRBD2 matches at 8 bases. The CDR3 has 15 amino acids. Germline V gives CDR1 DFQATT, CDR2 SNEGSKA (reference sequence). V lost 5 bases to trimming and J lost 4 bases; unmatched junction nucleotides: 11. CDR3 in amino acids: CSALNAGGFADTQYF. Written as DNA, the CDR3 is TGCAGTGCTCTCAATGCGGGGGGTTTTGCAGATACGCAGTATTTT.

This clonotype was counted only a few times. This chain joins TRBV25-1 and TRBJ1-2, with D unresolved. Germline V gene sequence: CDR1 MGHDK, CDR2 SYGVNS. This CDR3 is built from 12 residues. V was trimmed by 6 bases and J by 2 bases, leaving 7 bases between them. CDR3 in amino acids: CASSERNYGYTF. The CDR3 region has the DNA TGTGCCAGCAGCGAGAGGAACTATGGCTACACCTTC.

This clonotype has a count of ten or more. The CDR3 sequence: CASSPRGRSYEQYF. The CDR3 region has the DNA TGTGCCAGCAGCCCGCGGGGGCGCTCCTACGAGCAGTACTTC. This chain joins TRBV11-2 and TRBJ2-7, with a tentative D call TRBD2 (7 bases). With 5 bases removed from V and 0 bases from J, the gap between germline ends came to 11 bases. Germline-derived CDR1 and CDR2 are SGHAT and FQNNGV. CDR3 length: 14 residues.

This clonotype was detected once. The chain is built from TRBV28 and TRBJ1-2; the D gene is possibly TRBD1 (5 bases). The CDR3 is 17 amino acids. V was clipped by 4 bases and J by 7 bases, with 25 bases between them. The germline V gene has CDR1 MDHEN and CDR2 SYDVKM. In nucleotides, the CDR3 is TGTGCCAGCAGTTCCCCCGGGGCCTCGGACGGGAGATTTGGCTACACCTTC. Amino acids: CASSSPGASDGRFGYTF.

This clonotype has at least ten counts. The chain is built from TRBV12-3 or TRBV12-4 and TRBJ2-7; 7 bases are shared with TRBD1. Trimming at V came to 2 bases and at J to 2 bases, leaving 6 bases not matched to a gene. This CDR3 is 15 amino acids long. The chain's CDR3 is CASSLSVQGAYEQYF. CDR3 bases: TGTGCCAGCAGTTTATCCGTCCAGGGGGCCTACGAGCAGTACTTC.

This clonotype turned up a few times. The genes are TRBV4-2 and TRBJ1-1; no clear D. CDR1 is LGHNA and CDR2 is YNFKEQ in the germline V gene. Trimming cost V 5 bases and J 4 bases, with 8 bases left between them. The CDR3 has 12 amino acids. The CDR3, as DNA: TGTGCCAGCAGCACGGGGAGCACTGAAGCTTTCTTT. Translating it yields CASSTGSTEAFF.

The rearrangement uses TRBV29-1 and TRBJ2-1; no reliable D call. Germline assignment: CDR1 SQVTM and CDR2 ANQGSEA. V was shortened by 0 bases and J by 8 bases, with 8 bases between the two germline ends. The CDR3 spans 12 residues. As DNA, the CDR3 is TGCAGCGTTGAAGATCGCGGCGATGAGCAGTTCTTC. Translation: CSVEDRGDEQFF.

The chain joins TRBV5-1 to TRBJ1-5; the match to TRBD1 covers 7 bases. After removal of 0 bases from V and 6 bases from J, the junction contained 3 bases not matched to a gene. The CDR3 runs 14 residues. Per germline, CDR1 SGHRS and CDR2 YFSETQ. The CDR3 here is CASSLVDRAQPQHF. The CDR3 nucleotides read TGCGCCAGCAGCTTGGTCGACAGGGCTCAGCCCCAGCATTTT. The entire variable domain, with the rest obtained from reference TRBV5-1 and TRBJ1-5, is as follows: KAGVTQTPRYLIKTRGQQVTLSCSPISGHRSVSWYQQTPGQGLQFLFEYFSETQRNKGNFPGRFSGRQFSNSRSEMNVSTLELGDSALYLCASSLVDRAQPQHFGDGTRLSIL.

The table lists this clonotype with many counts. The genes are TRBV4-3 and TRBJ1-4, with 10 bases that match TRBD1. CDR1 LGHNA and CDR2 YSLEER come from the germline V gene. This CDR3 is 17 amino acids long. V shed 2 bases, J shed 8 bases, and the junction held 11 bases outside the gene matches. CDR3 region: CASSQSPPGQGPEKLFF. CDR3 nucleotide sequence: TGCGCCAGCAGCCAATCTCCCCCGGGACAGGGGCCGGAAAAACTGTTTTTT.

This clonotype was observed a few times. V and J are TRBV2 and TRBJ1-3; no reliable D call. The CDR3 has 13 residues. Trimming removed 11 bases at V and 0 bases at J, with 11 bases between. CDR1 is SNHLY, CDR2 FYNNEI, per germline. The CDR3 DNA sequence: TGTGCCTCGGGGTCCCTCTCTGGAAACACCATATATTTT. Amino acids: CASGSLSGNTIYF.

The V and J genes are TRBV5-1 and TRBJ2-2, with D hard to call. The CDR3 loop spans 14 amino acids. V was trimmed by 3 bases and J by 5 bases, leaving 11 bases between them. CDR1 is SGHRS, CDR2 YFSETQ, per germline. The DNA for the CDR3 is TGCGCCAGCAGCTCGTCCCTCGGGACCGGGGAGCTGTTTTTT. This sequence encodes CASSSSLGTGELFF.

This clonotype was counted a few times. The chain links TRBV10-3 to TRBJ2-2, with 7 bases fitting TRBD1. The CDR3 consists of 14 residues. CDR1 and CDR2 from the germline V gene are ENHRY and SYGVKD. Germline trimming cut 11 bases from V and 5 bases from J; bases unmatched to any gene: 11. The CDR3 DNA reads TGTGCCGCCCGAGACAGGGAGAGGACCGGGGAGCTGTTTTTT. Translating gives CAARDRERTGELFF.

This clonotype was counted between two and nine times. The chain has TRBV9 and TRBJ2-1; either TRBD1 or TRBD2 may supply D (6 bases each). The CDR3 runs 16 residues. Trimming stripped 3 bases from V and 5 bases from J, with 18 bases between. Germline CDR1 reads SGDLS; CDR2 reads YYNGEE. DNA for the CDR3: TGTGCCAGCAGCGCAACGGGGGCGTTGATCCACAATGAGCAGTTCTTC. It yields the protein CASSATGALIHNEQFF.

The chain employs TRBV7-9 and TRBJ1-1; D is undetermined. Trimming shortened V by 5 bases and J by 1 base, and 23 bases separated the two germline ends. There are 18 residues in the CDR3. Germline V gene data show CDR1 as SEHNR and CDR2 as FQNEAQ (reference sequence). The CDR3 DNA sequence: TGTGCCAGCAGCCACCCTTTCAGGCGTCAAAAATCGAACACTGAAGCTTTCTTT. This translates into CASSHPFRRQKSNTEAFF. Using reference TRBV7-9 and TRBJ1-1 for the parts outside the CDR3, the full variable domain is DTGVSQNPRHKITKRGQNVTFRCDPISEHNRLYWYRQTLGQGPEFLTYFQNEAQLEKSRLLSDRFSAERPKGSFSTLEIQRTEQGDSAMYLCASSHPFRRQKSNTEAFFGQGTRLTVV.

This chain joins TRBV12-3 or TRBV12-4 and TRBJ2-5; 8 bases agree with TRBD1. J lost 4 bases, V lost 5 bases, and 21 bases had no gene match. CDR3 length: 19 residues. The CDR3 is CASSTGTGGPASPRETQYF. The CDR3 DNA reads TGTGCCAGCAGTACCGGGACAGGCGGCCCCGCTAGTCCCCGAGAGACCCAGTACTTC.

The chain is built from TRBV6-4 and TRBJ2-7; D is unclear. V dropped 0 bases and J dropped 2 bases, with 8 bases sitting between them. There are 14 residues in the CDR3. Germline CDR1 and CDR2: MRHNA and SNTAGT. The CDR3 sequence is CASSDSSGPYEQYV. CDR3 DNA: TGTGCCAGCAGTGACTCTTCGGGCCCCTACGAGCAGTACGTC.

This clonotype was counted a few times. A junction boundary mismatches the germline segment, possibly from a read error. The chain is built from TRBV7-2 and TRBJ1-2, with no clear D. This CDR3 contains 12 residues. Germline lookup yields CDR1 SGHTA and CDR2 FQGNSA. For the CDR3, the DNA is TGTGCCAGCAGCATAGCTAACTATGGCTACACCTTC. Residues: CASSIANYGYTF.

The DNA for the CDR3 is TGTGCCAGCAGCTCAGACAGGATTAGGAATGAGCAGTTCTTC. Encoded protein: CASSSDRIRNEQFF. The chain employs TRBV5-5 and TRBJ2-1, with D possibly TRBD1 on 6 matching bases. V lost 3 bases to trimming and J lost 7 bases, with 14 bases between them. Germline lookup yields CDR1 SGHKS and CDR2 YYEKEE (reference sequence). The CDR3 is 14 amino acids.

The table lists this clonotype with a few counts. V gene TRBV10-3 combines with J gene TRBJ2-5; TRBD2 aligns across 7 bases. The trim removed 3 bases at V and 1 base at J, leaving 8 bases unmatched. This CDR3 contains 16 residues. The germline CDR1 and CDR2 sequences are ENHRY and SYGVKD. The CDR3 reads CAISDLRDYVQETQYF. DNA for the CDR3: TGTGCCATCAGTGATCTCCGGGACTACGTCCAAGAGACCCAGTACTTC.

This clonotype showed up just a few times. The chain is built from TRBV6-6 and TRBJ2-7, with a weak D call TRBD1 (6 bases). Between the trimmed V and J ends, which lost 6 bases and 6 bases, there was a span of 15 bases. Germline V gene sequence: CDR1 MNHNY, CDR2 SVGAGI (reference sequence). The length of the CDR3 is 13 residues. CDR3: CASSPTGMAEQYV. The DNA of the CDR3 is TGTGCCAGCAGCCCTACAGGGATGGCCGAGCAGTACGTC.

The chain uses TRBV30 and TRBJ1-1; no definite D call. Between the trimmed V and J ends, which lost 4 bases and 3 bases, there was a span of 12 bases. This CDR3 region has 13 residues. CDR1 and CDR2 from the germline V gene are GTSNPN and SVGIG (reference sequence). The chain's CDR3 is CAWNPPRDTEAFF. In DNA, the CDR3 is TGTGCCTGGAATCCGCCCCGGGACACTGAAGCTTTCTTT.

The CDR3 bases are TGTGCCAGCCAAATCTCCGGGACAGGCCACGAGCAGTACTTC. Translated, it gives CASQISGTGHEQYF. The chain links TRBV12-3 or TRBV12-4 to TRBJ2-7; 8 nucleotides agree with TRBD1. V shed 8 bases and J 5 bases; nucleotides not matched to a gene: 11. This CDR3 comprises 14 residues.